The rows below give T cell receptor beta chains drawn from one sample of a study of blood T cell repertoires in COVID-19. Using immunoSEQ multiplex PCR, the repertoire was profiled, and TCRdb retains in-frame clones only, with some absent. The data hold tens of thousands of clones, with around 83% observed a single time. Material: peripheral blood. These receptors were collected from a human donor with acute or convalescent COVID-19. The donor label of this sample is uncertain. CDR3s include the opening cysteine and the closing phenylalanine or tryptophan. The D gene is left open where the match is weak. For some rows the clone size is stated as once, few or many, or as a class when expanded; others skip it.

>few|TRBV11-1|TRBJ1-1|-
CASSSRWGRTNTEAFF
TGTGCCAGCAGCTCGCGGTGGGGCCGAACGAACACTGAAGCTTTCTTT
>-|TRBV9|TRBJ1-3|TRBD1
CASSVEGAHKGNTIYF
TGTGCCAGCAGCGTAGAGGGGGCGCATAAGGGAAACACCATATATTTT
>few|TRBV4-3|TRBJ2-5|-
CASSPYRGGWRGETQYF
TGCGCCAGCAGCCCATACAGGGGGGGGTGGCGCGGAGAGACCCAGTACTTC
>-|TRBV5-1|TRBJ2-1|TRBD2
CASSLGTSGRVAYNEQFF
TGCGCCAGCAGCCTTGGGACTAGCGGGAGAGTGGCCTACAATGAGCAGTTCTTC
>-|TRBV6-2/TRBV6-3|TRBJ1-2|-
CASSYGQFNYGYTF
TGTGCCAGCAGTTACGGACAATTTAACTATGGCTACACCTTC
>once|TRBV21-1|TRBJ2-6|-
CASSKVTGQLSGANVLTF
TGTGCCAGCAGCAAAGTAACCGGACAGCTCTCTGGGGCCAACGTCCTGACTTTC
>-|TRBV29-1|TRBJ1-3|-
CSALLGSGNTIYF
TGCAGCGCTCTACTAGGCTCTGGAAACACCATATATTTT
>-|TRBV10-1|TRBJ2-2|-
CASTPGHSNTGELFF
TGCGCCAGCACCCCGGGACACTCGAACACCGGGGAGCTGTTTTTT
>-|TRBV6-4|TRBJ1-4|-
CASLEKLFF
TGTGCCAGCCTGGAAAAACTGTTTTTT
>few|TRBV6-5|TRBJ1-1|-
CASSYRQRLPHREAFF
TGTGCCAGCAGTTACCGCCAAAGGTTACCCCACAGGGAAGCTTTCTTT
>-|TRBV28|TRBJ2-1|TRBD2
CASSYSRGSGIYNEQFF
TGTGCCAGCAGCTATTCCCGGGGTAGCGGGATCTACAATGAGCAGTTCTTC
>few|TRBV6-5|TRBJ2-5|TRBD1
CASSSGGQQETQYF
TGTGCCAGCAGTTCTGGGGGACAGCAAGAGACCCAGTACTTC
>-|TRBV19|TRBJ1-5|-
CASSIVQGSGRNKDQPQHF
TGTGCCAGTAGTATAGTCCAGGGCTCCGGTCGGAATAAGGATCAGCCCCAGCATTTT
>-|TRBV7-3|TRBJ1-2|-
CASSVDSASYGYTF
TGTGCCAGCAGCGTGGACAGTGCTTCATATGGCTACACCTTC
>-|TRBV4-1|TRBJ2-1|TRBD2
CASSQDFTSGGSYNEQFF
TGCGCCAGCAGCCAAGATTTTACTAGCGGGGGTTCCTACAATGAGCAGTTCTTC
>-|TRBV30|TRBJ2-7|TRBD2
CALGVSGGAYEQYF
TGTGCCCTGGGGGTTAGCGGGGGGGCCTACGAGCAGTACTTC
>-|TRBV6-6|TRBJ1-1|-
CASSLKEPTEAFF
TGTGCCAGCAGTCTAAAGGAGCCGACTGAAGCTTTCTTT
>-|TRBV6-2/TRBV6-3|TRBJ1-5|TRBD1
CASSRTGAREPQHF
TGTGCCAGCAGTCGAACAGGGGCTCGGGAGCCCCAGCATTTT
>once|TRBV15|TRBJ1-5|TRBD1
CATSRGDRGTNQPQHF
TGTGCCACCAGCAGAGGGGACAGGGGTACGAATCAGCCCCAGCATTTT
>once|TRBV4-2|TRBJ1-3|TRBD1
CASSQNRGRGNTIYF
TGTGCCAGCAGCCAAAACAGGGGGCGGGGAAACACCATATATTTT
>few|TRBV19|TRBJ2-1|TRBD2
CASSIGLAGTEQFF
TGTGCCAGTAGTATCGGACTAGCGGGCACAGAGCAGTTCTTC
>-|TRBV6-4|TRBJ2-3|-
CASSEDGRLDTQYF
TGTGCCAGCAGTGAAGACGGGAGATTGGATACGCAGTATTTT
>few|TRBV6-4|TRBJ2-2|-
CASSLGTGELFF
TGTGCCAGCAGCCTCGGCACCGGGGAGCTGTTTTTT
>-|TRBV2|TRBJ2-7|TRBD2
CASSREGGLSYEQYF
TGTGCCAGCAGTAGGGAGGGAGGACTCTCCTACGAGCAGTACTTC
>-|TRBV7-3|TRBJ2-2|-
CASSSYTGELFF
TGTGCCAGCAGCTCCTACACCGGGGAGCTGTTTTTT
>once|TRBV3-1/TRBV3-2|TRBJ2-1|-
CASSQDPGNEQFF
TGTGCCAGCAGCCAAGATCCAGGGAATGAGCAGTTCTTC
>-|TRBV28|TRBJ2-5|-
CASSPIRGIRQETQYF
TGTGCCAGCAGTCCGATAAGGGGCATTAGGCAAGAGACCCAGTACTTC
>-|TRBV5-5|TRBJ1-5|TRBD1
CASSGTGRGGNQPQHF
TGTGCCAGCAGCGGGACAGGAAGAGGGGGCAATCAGCCCCAGCATTTT
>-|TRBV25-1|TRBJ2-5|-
CASSVTGTTKETQYF
TGTGCCAGCAGTGTAACAGGGACTACCAAAGAGACCCAGTACTTC
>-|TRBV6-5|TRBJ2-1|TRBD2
CASSYSSGRAMDEQFF
TGTGCCAGCAGTTACTCCAGCGGGAGGGCCATGGATGAGCAGTTCTTC
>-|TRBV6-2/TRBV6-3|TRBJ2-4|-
CASSYGSAGSKNIQYF
TGTGCCAGCAGTTACGGTTCCGCAGGGTCAAAAAACATTCAGTACTTC
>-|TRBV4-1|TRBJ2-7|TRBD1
CASSGQGEYEQYF
TGCGCCAGCAGCGGACAGGGCGAATACGAGCAGTACTTC
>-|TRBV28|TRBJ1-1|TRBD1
CASSFIATGTLNTEAFF
TGTGCCAGCAGTTTTATAGCGACAGGGACCCTGAACACTGAAGCTTTCTTT
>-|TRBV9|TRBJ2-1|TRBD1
CASSAPGQGYREQFF
TGTGCCAGCAGCGCTCCGGGACAGGGTTATCGGGAGCAGTTCTTC
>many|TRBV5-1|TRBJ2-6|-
CASSLDHRASGANVLTF
TGCGCCAGCAGCTTGGATCACCGCGCCTCTGGGGCCAACGTCCTGACTTTC
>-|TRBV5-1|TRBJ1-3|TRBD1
CASSQVPGQGNTIYF
TGCGCCAGCAGCCAGGTCCCGGGACAGGGAAACACCATATATTTT
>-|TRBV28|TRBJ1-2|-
CGTVTNYGYTF
TGTGGGACAGTGACAAACTATGGCTACACCTTC
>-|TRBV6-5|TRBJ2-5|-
CASSRDTLWETQYF
TGTGCCAGCAGTCGGGACACCCTTTGGGAGACCCAGTACTTC
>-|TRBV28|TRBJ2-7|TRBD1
CASSSTGLSSYEQYF
TGTGCCAGCAGTTCGACAGGGCTTTCCTCCTACGAGCAGTACTTC
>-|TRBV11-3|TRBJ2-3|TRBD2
CASSSGGGSQDTQYF
TGTGCCAGCAGCTCGGGAGGGGGAAGTCAAGATACGCAGTATTTT
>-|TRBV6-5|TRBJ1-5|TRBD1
CASSLTGGTNQPQHF
TGTGCCAGCAGTCTGACAGGGGGTACTAATCAGCCCCAGCATTTT
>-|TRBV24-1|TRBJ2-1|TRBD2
CATGSGRGLGEQFF
TGTGCCACCGGGAGCGGGAGGGGGCTAGGTGAGCAGTTCTTC